The rows below give T cell receptor beta chains drawn from one sample of a study of circulating CD8 cells and anti-PD-1 response in melanoma. Using its own MiXCR run on the reads, TCRdb lists one record per CDR3 protein. The data show approximately 2,000 distinct CDR3 sequences, approximately 7% seen once. The sequenced sample was CD8+ T cells from PBMCs, obtained at baseline or after one month of anti-PD-1 therapy (not recorded which). The receptors were sampled from a human donor with melanoma. The CDR3 runs from the conserved cysteine through the conserved F or W. The order of the fields is CDR3 length, J gene, V gene, CDR3 protein.

11,TRBJ1-2,TRBV19,CASSNGMGYTF
13,TRBJ2-1,TRBV20-1,CSARDLLDNEQFF
15,TRBJ2-7,TRBV28,CVFAPRAGVFYEQYF
14,TRBJ2-7,TRBV19,CASSISDSPTEQYF
17,TRBJ1-3,TRBV28,CASSSIGTRGSGNTIYF
11,TRBJ1-1,TRBV29-1,CSGVGVTEAFF
13,TRBJ2-1,TRBV19,CASSILIYNEQFF
15,TRBJ1-1,TRBV19,CASSLAGGAFTEAFF
13,TRBJ2-2,TRBV19,CASLLWNTGELFF
17,TRBJ2-4,TRBV6-6,CASSWAPGQGVENIQYF
16,TRBJ1-1,TRBV19,CASSDSDSAMNTEAFF
16,TRBJ2-2,TRBV27,CASSSDTLGDTGELFF
13,TRBJ2-3,TRBV13,CASADSHTDTQYF
15,TRBJ2-1,TRBV28,CASSFPGAGYNEQFF
15,TRBJ1-1,TRBV27,CASGPGGLDYSEAFF
17,TRBJ2-3,TRBV19,CASSTGTGLSLADTQYF
15,TRBJ2-7,TRBV19,CASSPRDTSSYEQYF
14,TRBJ1-2,TRBV27,CASSPQGFDYGCTF
17,TRBJ2-3,TRBV19,CASSIDLAGYSTDTQYF
19,TRBJ2-1,TRBV24-1,CATSDSPTKTGDSYNEQFF
14,TRBJ1-2,TRBV27,CASSFGLTNYGYTF
13,TRBJ2-3,TRBV28,CASSFRALDTQYF
15,TRBJ2-7,TRBV28,CASSLGTGGGYEQYF
13,TRBJ2-1,TRBV19,CASSPGTINEQFF
12,TRBJ2-2,TRBV19,CASSLNTGELFF
19,TRBJ2-1,TRBV11-2,CASLGLAGGPAPTYNEQFF
13,TRBJ1-1,TRBV4-1,CASSQRLDTEAFF
16,TRBJ2-3,TRBV9,CASSRTGREGTDTQYF
13,TRBJ1-1,TRBV29-1,CSGEGAGGTEAFF
13,TRBJ1-5,TRBV27,CASSFRGNQPQHF
14,TRBJ2-7,TRBV19,CASSIGARANEQYF
15,TRBJ2-3,TRBV24-1,CATSDPGLEGATQYF
13,TRBJ2-5,TRBV19,CASSRTSRETQYF
15,TRBJ2-7,TRBV28,CASSLSGQGAYEQYF
14,TRBJ1-5,TRBV27,CASGTFISNQPQHF
16,TRBJ2-7,TRBV6-5,CASSYSDGGESYEQYF
14,TRBJ2-4,TRBV13,CASTTLGGLNIQYF
16,TRBJ2-1,TRBV6-4,CASSDSAATSYNEQFF
16,TRBJ2-1,TRBV19,CASTLGSRDSYNEQFF
15,TRBJ2-1,TRBV19,CASSIRAGGVNEQFF
13,TRBJ2-7,TRBV6-6,CASSSGGSYEQYF
14,TRBJ1-1,TRBV13,CASSLAGMNTEAFF
15,TRBJ2-7,TRBV12-3/TRBV12-4,CASTSPGIGPYEQYF
13,TRBJ2-7,TRBV21-1,CPQPGGGTYEQYF
12,TRBJ1-1,TRBV19,CASRIGNTEAFF
15,TRBJ2-5,TRBV4-1,CASSPGQATGETQYF